A selection of T cell receptor beta chains follows, all from one sample in a study of shared clonotypes between healthy human individuals. This table comes from immunoSEQ multiplex PCR, and its TCRdb copy is limited to in-frame clones, with some not included. Among about 550,000 clones listed, about 95% were seen once. Sequencing used naive CD8+ T cells sorted from blood. These receptor sequences come from a woman aged 30 to 39 in good health. The CDR3 runs from the conserved cysteine through the conserved F or W. Fields, in order: clone size, D gene, V gene, J gene, CDR3 DNA, CDR3 protein. The D gene is left open where the match is weak. The size entry is marked missing in some rows and otherwise reads once, few, many or a size class.

abundance: .; d_gene: .; v_gene: TRBV4-2; j_gene: TRBJ1-6; CDR3nt: TGTGCCAGCAGCCAAGGTGTGGTCTCACCCCTCCACTTT; CDR3aa: CASSQGVVSPLHF
abundance: .; d_gene: .; v_gene: TRBV5-8; j_gene: TRBJ1-1; CDR3nt: TGTGCCAGCAGCTTGACAGAGAACACTGAAGCTTTCTTT; CDR3aa: CASSLTENTEAFF
abundance: .; d_gene: TRBD2; v_gene: TRBV5-4; j_gene: TRBJ2-1; CDR3nt: TGTGCCAGCAGCTTGGAGTTAGCGGGAGGGTACAATGAGCAGTTCTTC; CDR3aa: CASSLELAGGYNEQFF
abundance: .; d_gene: .; v_gene: TRBV23-1; j_gene: TRBJ2-7; CDR3nt: TGCGCCAGCAGTCACCCACGCCGGCGGGGGCTCAAGTTCAAATCCGTCTACGAGCAGTACTTC; CDR3aa: CASSHPRRRGLKFKSVYEQYF
abundance: .; d_gene: .; v_gene: TRBV4-1; j_gene: TRBJ2-1; CDR3nt: TGCGCCAGCAGCCAAGTGGGGTATGAGCAGTTCTTC; CDR3aa: CASSQVGYEQFF
abundance: once; d_gene: TRBD2; v_gene: TRBV6-5; j_gene: TRBJ2-3; CDR3nt: TGTGCCAGCAGTTACGACCCCGCGGGAGAAGATACGCAGTATTTT; CDR3aa: CASSYDPAGEDTQYF
abundance: .; d_gene: TRBD1; v_gene: TRBV27; j_gene: TRBJ1-2; CDR3nt: TGTGCCAGCAGTTTGGGGGGACAGGGTATTTCTGGCTACACCTTC; CDR3aa: CASSLGGQGISGYTF
abundance: .; d_gene: .; v_gene: TRBV7-9; j_gene: TRBJ2-5; CDR3nt: TGTGCCAGCAGCCTAAGCGTAACGTGGGAGACCCAGTACTTC; CDR3aa: CASSLSVTWETQYF
abundance: once; d_gene: TRBD1; v_gene: TRBV6-4; j_gene: TRBJ2-4; CDR3nt: TGTGCCAGCATTGGACAGGGTCGAAACATTCAGTACTTC; CDR3aa: CASIGQGRNIQYF
abundance: .; d_gene: TRBD2; v_gene: TRBV13; j_gene: TRBJ2-1; CDR3nt: TGTGCCAGCAGCCCTCCGGGACTAGCGTTATACAATGAGCAGTTCTTC; CDR3aa: CASSPPGLALYNEQFF
abundance: .; d_gene: .; v_gene: TRBV4-1; j_gene: TRBJ2-7; CDR3nt: TGCGCCAGCAGCCAAGGAGCTGGTAGGAGGGACGAGCAGTACTTC; CDR3aa: CASSQGAGRRDEQYF